This T cell receptor (beta chain) originates from a study of T cell changes during pregnancy in multiple sclerosis. V was pared by 3 bases and J by 0 bases, with 12 bases between. The CDR3 is made up of 16 amino acids. The germline V gene has CDR1 LNHDA and CDR2 SQIVND (reference sequence). Libraries were prepared by immunoSEQ multiplex PCR; TCRdb keeps only in-frame clonotypes and omits some of them. The data show about 79,000 clones, with 75% to 95% seen just once and 0.45% to 0.55% held by the top ten. This receptor was taken from a female donor with multiple sclerosis, enrolled in a pregnancy study. The material sequenced was CD4+ T cells from peripheral blood mononuclear cells, taken in the second trimester of pregnancy. V gene TRBV19 combines with J gene TRBJ2-1; D remains ambiguous. In DNA, the CDR3 is TGTGCCAGTAGTATGTTTGCGCATAGCTCCTACAATGAGCAGTTCTTC. Its translation is CASSMFAHSSYNEQFF.